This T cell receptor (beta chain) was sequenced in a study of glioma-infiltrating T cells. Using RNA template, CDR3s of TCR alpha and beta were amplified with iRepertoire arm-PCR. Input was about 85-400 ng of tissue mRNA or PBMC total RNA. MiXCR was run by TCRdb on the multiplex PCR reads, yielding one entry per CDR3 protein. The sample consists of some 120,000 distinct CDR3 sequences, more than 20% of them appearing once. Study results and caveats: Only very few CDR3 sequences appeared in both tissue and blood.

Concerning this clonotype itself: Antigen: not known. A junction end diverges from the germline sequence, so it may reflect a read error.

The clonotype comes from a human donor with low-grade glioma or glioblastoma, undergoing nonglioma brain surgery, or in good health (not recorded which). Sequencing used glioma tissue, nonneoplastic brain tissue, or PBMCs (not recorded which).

The chain's CDR3 is CAISVRLAGGLDTKYF. The CDR3 region has the DNA TGTGCCATCAGTGTCCGACTAGCGGGAGGTTTAGATACGAAGTATTTT. The chain is built from TRBV10-3 and TRBJ2-3, with 13 bases that match TRBD2. The CDR3 is 16 amino acids. CDR1 is ENHRY and CDR2 is SYGVKD in the germline V gene.